Here is one T cell receptor (beta chain) with its context. This entry is derived from a study of cytotoxic CD8 clonotypes in ibrutinib-treated CLL. About the study: Investigators reported roughly 24 partial and 2 complete responses; after median around 63 months, roughly 15 patients remained remitted and roughly 12 progressed.

This CDR3 is built from 16 residues. From germline, CDR1 is SGHRS and CDR2 YFSETQ. V gave up 2 bases and J gave up 4 bases; unmatched junction bases: 4. Repertoires were generated with immunoSEQ multiplex PCR, while TCRdb's copy carries only in-frame clones and drops some. The repertoire consists of just over 200,000 clones, with 79% occurring once and the leading ten covering over 10%. The receptor's source is a human donor with chronic lymphocytic leukemia. The gene calls are TRBV5-1 and TRBJ2-2, with 11 nucleotides matching TRBD2. The material was PBMCs, obtained after 12 months of ibrutinib treatment. CDR3: CASSFLAGGSTGELFF. DNA for the CDR3: TGCGCCAGCAGCTTCCTAGCGGGGGGCTCCACCGGGGAGCTGTTTTTT.